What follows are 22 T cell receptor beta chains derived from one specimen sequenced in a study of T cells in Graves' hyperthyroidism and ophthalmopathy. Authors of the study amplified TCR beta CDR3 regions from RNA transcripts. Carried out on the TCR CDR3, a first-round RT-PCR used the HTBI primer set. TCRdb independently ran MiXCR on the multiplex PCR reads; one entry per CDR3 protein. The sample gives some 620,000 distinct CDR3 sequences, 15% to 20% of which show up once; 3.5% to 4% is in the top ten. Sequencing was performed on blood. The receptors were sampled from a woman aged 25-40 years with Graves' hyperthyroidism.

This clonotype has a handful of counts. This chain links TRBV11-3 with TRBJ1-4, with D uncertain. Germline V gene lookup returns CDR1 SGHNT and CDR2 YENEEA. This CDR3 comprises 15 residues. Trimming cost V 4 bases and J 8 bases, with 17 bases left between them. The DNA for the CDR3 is TGTGCCAGCAGCTCTAGTCAGGCGCCGAGGGAAAAACTGTTTTTT. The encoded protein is CASSSSQAPREKLFF.

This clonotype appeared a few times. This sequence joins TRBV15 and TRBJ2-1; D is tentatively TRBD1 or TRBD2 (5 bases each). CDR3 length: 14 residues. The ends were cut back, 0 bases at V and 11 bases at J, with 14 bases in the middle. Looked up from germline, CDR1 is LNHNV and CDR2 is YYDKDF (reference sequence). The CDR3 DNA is TGTGCCACCAGCAGAGATCGGGGCGGAATGAAGCAGTTCTTC. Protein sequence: CATSRDRGGMKQFF.

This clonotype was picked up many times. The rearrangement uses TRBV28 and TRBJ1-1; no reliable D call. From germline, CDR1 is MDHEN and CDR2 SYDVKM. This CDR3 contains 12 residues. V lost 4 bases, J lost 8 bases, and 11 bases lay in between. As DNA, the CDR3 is TGTGCCAGCAGTTCGCCCGGGATAGAAGCTTTCTTT. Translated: CASSSPGIEAFF.

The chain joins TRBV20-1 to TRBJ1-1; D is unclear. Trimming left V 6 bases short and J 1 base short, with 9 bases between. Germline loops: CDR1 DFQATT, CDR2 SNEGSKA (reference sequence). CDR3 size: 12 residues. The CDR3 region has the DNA TGCAGTGCGTTTCAGAGGAACACTGAAGCTTTCTTT. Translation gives CSAFQRNTEAFF.

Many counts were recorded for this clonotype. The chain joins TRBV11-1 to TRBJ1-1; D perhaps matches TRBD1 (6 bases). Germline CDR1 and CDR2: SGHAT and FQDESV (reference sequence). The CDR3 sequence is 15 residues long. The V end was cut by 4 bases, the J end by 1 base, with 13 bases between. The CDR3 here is CASSSQGGWNTEAFF. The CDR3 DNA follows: TGTGCCAGCAGCTCACAGGGCGGTTGGAACACTGAAGCTTTCTTT. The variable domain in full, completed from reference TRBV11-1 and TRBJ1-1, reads EAEVAQSPRYKITEKSQAVAFWCDPISGHATLYWYRQILGQGPELLVQFQDESVVDDSQLPKDRFSAERLKGVDSTLKIQPAELGDSAMYLCASSSQGGWNTEAFFGQGTRLTVV.

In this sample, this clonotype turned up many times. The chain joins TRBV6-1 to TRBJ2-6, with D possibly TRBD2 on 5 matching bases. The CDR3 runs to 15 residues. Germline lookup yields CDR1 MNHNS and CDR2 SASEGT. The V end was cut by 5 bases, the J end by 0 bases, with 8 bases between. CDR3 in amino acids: CASSRGYSGANVLTF. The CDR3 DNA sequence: TGTGCCAGCAGTCGAGGGTACTCTGGGGCCAACGTCCTGACTTTC.

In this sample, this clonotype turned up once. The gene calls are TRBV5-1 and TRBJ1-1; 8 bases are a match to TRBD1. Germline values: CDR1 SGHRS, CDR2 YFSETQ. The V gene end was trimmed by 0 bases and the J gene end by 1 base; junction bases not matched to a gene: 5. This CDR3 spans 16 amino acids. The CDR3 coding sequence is TGCGCCAGCAGCTTGGGGACAGGGAACTCGAACACTGAAGCTTTCTTT. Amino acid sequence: CASSLGTGNSNTEAFF.

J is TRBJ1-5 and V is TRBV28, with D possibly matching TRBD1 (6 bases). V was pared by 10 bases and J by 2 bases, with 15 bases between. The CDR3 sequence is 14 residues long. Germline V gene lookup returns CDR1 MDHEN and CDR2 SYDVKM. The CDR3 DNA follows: TGTGCCAACGCACCCCAGGGGCGCAATCAGCCCCAGCATTTT. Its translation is CANAPQGRNQPQHF.

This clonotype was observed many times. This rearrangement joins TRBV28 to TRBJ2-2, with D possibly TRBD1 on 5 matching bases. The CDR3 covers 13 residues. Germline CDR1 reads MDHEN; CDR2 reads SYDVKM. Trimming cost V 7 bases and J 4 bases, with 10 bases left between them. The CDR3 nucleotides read TGTGCCAGCACAGACAGTCTCACCGGGGAGCTGTTTTTT. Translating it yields CASTDSLTGELFF. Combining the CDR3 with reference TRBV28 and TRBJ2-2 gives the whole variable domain DVKVTQSSRYLVKRTGEKVFLECVQDMDHENMFWYRQDPGLGLRLIYFSYDVKMKEKGDIPEGYSVSREKKERFSLILESASTNQTSMYLCASTDSLTGELFFGEGSRLTVL.

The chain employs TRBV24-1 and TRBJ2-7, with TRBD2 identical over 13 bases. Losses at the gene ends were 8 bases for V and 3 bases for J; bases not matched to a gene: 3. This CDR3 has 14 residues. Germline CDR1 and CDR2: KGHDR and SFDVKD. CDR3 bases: TGTGCCACCACAGGACTAGCGGGAGACTACGAGCAGTACTTC. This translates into CATTGLAGDYEQYF.

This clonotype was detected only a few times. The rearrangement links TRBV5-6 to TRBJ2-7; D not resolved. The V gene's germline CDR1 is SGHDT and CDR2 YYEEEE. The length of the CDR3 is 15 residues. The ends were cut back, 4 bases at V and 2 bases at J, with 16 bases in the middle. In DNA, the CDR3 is TGTGCCAGCAGCCCAAATCCCGTAAGGCCCTACGAGCAGTACTTC. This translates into CASSPNPVRPYEQYF.

The DNA for the CDR3 is TGTGCCAGCAAGCCGGGACAGGCCTTCGGTGAGCAGTTCTTC. Residues: CASKPGQAFGEQFF. J is TRBJ2-1 and V is TRBV6-1, with 8 bases matching TRBD1. CDR1 is MNHNS and CDR2 is SASEGT in the germline V gene. This CDR3 comprises 14 residues. The V segment lost 7 bases and the J segment 9 bases; nucleotides outside the gene matches: 11.

The CDR3 here is CASSIQQNYGYTF. The CDR3 coding sequence is TGTGCCAGCAGCATACAGCAGAACTATGGCTACACCTTC. The chain employs TRBV27 and TRBJ1-2; D is uncertain. Germline values: CDR1 MNHEY, CDR2 SMNVEV (reference sequence). V was pared by 6 bases and J by 2 bases, with 10 bases between. The CDR3 has 13 amino acids.

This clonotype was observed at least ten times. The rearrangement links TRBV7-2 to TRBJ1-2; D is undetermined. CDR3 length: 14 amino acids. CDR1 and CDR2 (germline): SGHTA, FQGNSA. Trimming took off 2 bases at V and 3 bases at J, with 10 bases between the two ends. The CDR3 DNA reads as TGTGCCAGCAGCTTAAATACCCGTGACTATGGCTACACCTTC. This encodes CASSLNTRDYGYTF.

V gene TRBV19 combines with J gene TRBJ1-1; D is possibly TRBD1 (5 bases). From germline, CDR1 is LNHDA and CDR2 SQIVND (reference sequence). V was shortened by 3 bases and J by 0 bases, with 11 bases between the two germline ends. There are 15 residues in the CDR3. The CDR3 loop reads CASSIRGLMNTEAFF. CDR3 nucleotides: TGTGCCAGTAGTATTAGGGGTCTCATGAACACTGAAGCTTTCTTT.

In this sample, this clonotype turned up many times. The CDR3 region is CASSGTSGSYNEQFF. CDR3 nucleotide sequence: TGTGCCAGCAGTGGGACTAGCGGGAGTTACAATGAGCAGTTCTTC. The chain couples TRBV6-1 to TRBJ2-1; TRBD2 matches 13 bases. V shed 4 bases, J shed 4 bases, and the junction held 1 base outside the gene matches. CDR3 length: 15 amino acids. The germline V gene has CDR1 MNHNS and CDR2 SASEGT.

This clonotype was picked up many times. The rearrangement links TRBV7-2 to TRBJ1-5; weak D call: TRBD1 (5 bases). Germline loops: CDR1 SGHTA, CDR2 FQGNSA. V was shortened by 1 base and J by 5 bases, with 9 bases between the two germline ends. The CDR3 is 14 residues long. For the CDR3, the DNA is TGTGCCAGCAGCTTAGACTCGGGACATCAGCCCCAGCATTTT. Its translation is CASSLDSGHQPQHF.

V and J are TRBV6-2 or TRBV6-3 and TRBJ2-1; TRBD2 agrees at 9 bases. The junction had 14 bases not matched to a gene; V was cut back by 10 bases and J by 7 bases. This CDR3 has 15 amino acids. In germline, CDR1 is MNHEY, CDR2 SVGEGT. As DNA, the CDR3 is TGTGCCACCAGGACTAGCGAGAGGGGGTTGAATGAGCAGTTCTTC. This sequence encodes CATRTSERGLNEQFF.

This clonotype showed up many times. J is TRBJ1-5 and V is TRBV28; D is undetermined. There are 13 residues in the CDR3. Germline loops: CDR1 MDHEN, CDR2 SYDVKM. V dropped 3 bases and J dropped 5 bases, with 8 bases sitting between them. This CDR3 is CASSFNNYQPQHF. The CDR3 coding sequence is TGTGCCAGCAGTTTTAATAATTATCAGCCCCAGCATTTT.

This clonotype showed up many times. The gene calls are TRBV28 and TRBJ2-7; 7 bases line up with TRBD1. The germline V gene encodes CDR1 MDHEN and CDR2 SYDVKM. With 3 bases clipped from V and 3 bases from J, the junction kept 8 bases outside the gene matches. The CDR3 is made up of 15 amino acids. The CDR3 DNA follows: TGTGCCAGCAGTTTGGGGACAGTTTCTGGCTACGAGCAGTACTTC. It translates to CASSLGTVSGYEQYF.

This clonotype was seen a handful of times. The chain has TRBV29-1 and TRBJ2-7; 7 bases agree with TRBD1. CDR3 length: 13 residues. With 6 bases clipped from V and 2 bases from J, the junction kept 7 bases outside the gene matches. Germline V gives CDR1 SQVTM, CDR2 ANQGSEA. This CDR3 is CSVRTGPTYEQYF. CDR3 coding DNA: TGCAGCGTCCGGACAGGACCCACCTACGAGCAGTACTTC.

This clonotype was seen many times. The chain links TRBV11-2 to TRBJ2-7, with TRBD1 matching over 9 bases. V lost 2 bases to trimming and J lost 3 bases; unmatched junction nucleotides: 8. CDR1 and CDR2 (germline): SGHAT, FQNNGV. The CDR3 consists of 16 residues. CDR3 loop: CASSLLGQGSLYEQYF. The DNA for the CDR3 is TGTGCCAGCAGCTTATTGGGACAGGGAAGTCTCTACGAGCAGTACTTC.